This T cell receptor (beta chain) was identified during a study of blood T cell repertoires in COVID-19. Study information: The study drew acute and convalescent COVID-19 samples from the United States, Italy and Spain.

This CDR3 contains 15 residues. Germline assignment: CDR1 MDHEN and CDR2 SYDVKM. The junction had 5 bases not matched to a gene; V was cut back by 6 bases and J by 1 base. Using immunoSEQ multiplex PCR, the repertoire was profiled, and TCRdb retains in-frame clones only, with some absent. The sample lists about 290,000 clones; 85% were seen once. This receptor was obtained from a woman in her forties or fifties with active or convalescent COVID-19. J is TRBJ2-2 and V is TRBV28, with 7 positions matching TRBD2. The sequenced material came from peripheral blood. The CDR3 bases are TGTGCCAGCAGGACAGCGGGGATGAACACCGGGGAGCTGTTTTTT. Encoded protein: CASRTAGMNTGELFF.